The 15 T cell receptor beta chains reported below all come from one sample, sequenced in a study of blood T cell repertoires in COVID-19. Only in-frame clones appear in the TCRdb table, and some are missing; sequencing was by immunoSEQ multiplex PCR. The sample has 150,000 to 200,000 clones, 90% seen once. Material for sequencing was peripheral blood. All receptors come from a man aged 50 or older with acute or convalescent COVID-19.

The V call is TRBV11-2, the J call TRBJ1-6, with 8 bases that match TRBD1. V trimming: 2 bases; J trimming: 7 bases; junction bases outside the gene matches: 7. In germline, CDR1 is SGHAT, CDR2 FQNNGV. The CDR3 runs to 16 residues. The CDR3 spells CASSLLRQGLNSPLHF. The CDR3 DNA reads TGTGCCAGCAGCTTACTTCGACAGGGGCTCAATTCACCCCTCCACTTT.

About this clone: In the same sample, other DNA sequences code for this CDR3. The chain combines TRBV2 with TRBJ1-1; D uncertain. V was trimmed by 4 bases and J by 3 bases, leaving 9 bases between them. The CDR3 totals 13 residues. Germline CDR1 reads SNHLY; CDR2 reads FYNNEI. This CDR3 is CASSVGRDTEAFF. CDR3 DNA: TGTGCCAGCAGTGTGGGGAGGGACACTGAAGCTTTCTTT.

The chain joins TRBV3-1 (or the pseudogene TRBV3-2) to TRBJ2-2, with D perhaps TRBD2 (7 bases). Trimming took off 4 bases at V and 3 bases at J, with 12 bases between the two ends. The CDR3 length is 15 residues. Germline V lookup: CDR1 LGHDT, CDR2 YNNKEL (reference sequence). In DNA, the CDR3 is TGTGCCAGCAGCCTAGGGGGGGGATACACCGGGGAGCTGTTTTTT. It specifies CASSLGGGYTGELFF.

The genes are TRBV3-1 (or the pseudogene TRBV3-2) and TRBJ2-7; 9 bases line up with TRBD2. The CDR3 is 14 residues long. V was clipped by 1 base and J by 4 bases; unmatched bases: 2. Germline V gene data show CDR1 as LGHDT and CDR2 as YNNKEL (reference sequence). CDR3 DNA: TGTGCCAGCAGCCAAGCTAGCGGGAATTACGAGCAGTACTTC. Amino acids: CASSQASGNYEQYF.

The chain combines TRBV29-1 with TRBJ2-5; 16 nucleotides agree with TRBD2. The CDR3 is made up of 17 amino acids. Germline lookup yields CDR1 SQVTM and CDR2 ANQGSEA. V shed 0 bases and J 6 bases; nucleotides not matched to a gene: 7. CDR3 sequence: CSVEDRGLAGGMKTQYF. CDR3 nucleotide sequence: TGCAGCGTTGAAGATAGGGGACTAGCGGGAGGGATGAAGACCCAGTACTTC.

The chain has TRBV20-1 and TRBJ1-4, with D perhaps matching TRBD1 (5 bases). Germline CDR1 reads DFQATT; CDR2 reads SNEGSKA (reference sequence). This CDR3 has 11 amino acids. V lost 7 bases and J 8 bases, leaving 11 bases between the germline ends. The CDR3 bases are TGCAGTGTGAAAAGGGGCGAAAAACTGTTTTTT. Translation: CSVKRGEKLFF.

The chain combines TRBV6-2 or TRBV6-3 with TRBJ1-5; D is uncertain. Germline V gene lookup returns CDR1 MNHEY and CDR2 SVGEGT. This CDR3 region has 13 residues. V dropped 6 bases and J dropped 4 bases, with 10 bases sitting between them. The CDR3 here is CASSEVRNQPQHF. The CDR3 bases are TGTGCCAGCAGCGAGGTGAGAAATCAGCCCCAGCATTTT.

The V gene is TRBV6-5, the J gene TRBJ2-6; D might be TRBD1 (6 bases). Trimming left V 1 base short and J 4 bases short, with 8 bases between. The CDR3 has 15 residues. Germline-derived CDR1 and CDR2 are MNHEY and SVGAGI. This CDR3 is CASSYYGTGANVLTF. CDR3 coding DNA: TGTGCCAGCAGTTACTACGGGACAGGGGCCAACGTCCTGACTTTC.

The chain is built from TRBV7-9 and TRBJ2-5, with 10 bases matching TRBD1. Germline CDR1 and CDR2: SEHNR and FQNEAQ (reference sequence). The J segment lost 5 bases and the V segment lost 5 bases, leaving 8 bases of the junction unmatched. The CDR3 is 15 amino acids. CDR3 DNA: TGTGCCAGCAGCGCCGGACAGGGGGAATCGGAGACCCAGTACTTC. As protein: CASSAGQGESETQYF.

A single count supports this clone. The chain uses TRBV28 and TRBJ1-5; possible D gene TRBD1, 5 bases. V lost 8 bases and J 2 bases, leaving 22 bases between the germline ends. The CDR3 runs to 17 residues. Germline V lookup: CDR1 MDHEN, CDR2 SYDVKM. Written as DNA, the CDR3 is TGTGCCAGCGACCCCCCCTTACAGGATAGGGGCAATCAGCCCCAGCATTTT. This sequence encodes CASDPPLQDRGNQPQHF.

The chain is built from TRBV6-4 and TRBJ2-1; 9 positions agree with TRBD1. The CDR3 covers 15 residues. With 5 bases clipped from V and 9 bases from J, the junction kept 11 bases outside the gene matches. Germline CDR1 reads MRHNA; CDR2 reads SNTAGT. The CDR3 coding sequence is TGTGCCAGCAGTACCACAGGGGGCAGGCTCGGTGAGCAGTTCTTC. Its translation is CASSTTGGRLGEQFF.

This clone occurred a few times. The V and J genes are TRBV7-6 and TRBJ1-6; D uncertain. V lost 0 bases to trimming and J lost 9 bases, with 15 bases between them. Germline V CDR1 and CDR2: SGHVS, FNYEAQ. This CDR3 has 16 amino acids. CDR3 nucleotide sequence: TGTGCCAGCAGCTTAGCGACTTACGGAGGGAGTTCACCCCTCCACTTT. It yields the protein CASSLATYGGSSPLHF.

The chain employs TRBV5-4 and TRBJ2-2, with 14 bases fitting TRBD2. Germline V CDR1 and CDR2: SGHNT, YYREEE (reference sequence). The length of the CDR3 is 18 residues. V gave up 4 bases and J gave up 4 bases; unmatched junction bases: 9. CDR3 nucleotide sequence: TGTGCCAGCAGCAGGGGACTAGCGGGAGTAGTGGGCACCGGGGAGCTGTTTTTT. Protein: CASSRGLAGVVGTGELFF.

There are a few counts of this clone. The genes are TRBV7-2 and TRBJ2-1; no clear D gene. The germline V gene encodes CDR1 SGHTA and CDR2 FQGNSA. The CDR3 totals 14 residues. Trimming removed 1 base at V and 5 bases at J, with 9 bases between. CDR3 in amino acids: CASSLVSHHNEQFF. DNA for the CDR3: TGTGCCAGCAGCTTAGTGTCCCATCACAATGAGCAGTTCTTC. Drawing the rest from reference TRBV7-2 and TRBJ2-1, the complete variable domain is GAGVSQSPSNKVTEKGKDVELRCDPISGHTALYWYRQSLGQGLEFLIYFQGNSAPDKSGLPSDRFSAERTGGSVSTLTIQRTQQEDSAVYLCASSLVSHHNEQFFGPGTRLTVL.

This rearrangement joins TRBV7-2 to TRBJ1-4, with D perhaps TRBD1 (6 bases). The CDR3 spans 16 residues. Trimming removed 1 base from V and 7 bases from J, with 16 bases in between. Germline CDR1 SGHTA, CDR2 FQGNSA. In DNA form, the CDR3 reads TGTGCCAGCAGCTTAGACATCGGAGCAGGGGTTGAAAAACTGTTTTTT. Its protein is CASSLDIGAGVEKLFF.